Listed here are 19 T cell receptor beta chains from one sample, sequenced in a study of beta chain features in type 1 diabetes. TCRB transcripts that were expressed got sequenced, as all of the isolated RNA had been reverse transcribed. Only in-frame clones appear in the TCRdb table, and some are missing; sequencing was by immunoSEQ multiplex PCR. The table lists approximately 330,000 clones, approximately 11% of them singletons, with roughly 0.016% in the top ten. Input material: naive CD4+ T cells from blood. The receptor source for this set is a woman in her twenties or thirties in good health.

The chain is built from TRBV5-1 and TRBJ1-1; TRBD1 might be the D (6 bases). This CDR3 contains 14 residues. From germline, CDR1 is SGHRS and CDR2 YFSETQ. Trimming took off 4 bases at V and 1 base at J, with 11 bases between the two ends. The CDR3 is CASSIGQPNTEAFF. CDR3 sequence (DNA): TGCGCCAGCAGCATCGGACAGCCGAACACTGAAGCTTTCTTT.

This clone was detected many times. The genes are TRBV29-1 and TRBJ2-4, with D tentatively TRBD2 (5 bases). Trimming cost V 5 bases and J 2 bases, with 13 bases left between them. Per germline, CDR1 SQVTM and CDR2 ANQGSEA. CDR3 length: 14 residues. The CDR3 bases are TGCAGCGTTATCGAACTAGGAACCAAAAACATTCAGTACTTC. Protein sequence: CSVIELGTKNIQYF. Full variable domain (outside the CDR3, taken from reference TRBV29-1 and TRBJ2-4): SAVISQKPSRDICQRGTSLTIQCQVDSQVTMMFWYRQQPGQSLTLIATANQGSEATYESGFVIDKFPISRPNLTFSTLTVSNMSPEDSSIYLCSVIELGTKNIQYFGAGTRLSVL.

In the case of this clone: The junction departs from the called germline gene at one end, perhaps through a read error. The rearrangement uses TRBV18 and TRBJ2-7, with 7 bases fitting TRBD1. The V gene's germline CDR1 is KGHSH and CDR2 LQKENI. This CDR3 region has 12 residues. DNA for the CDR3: TGTGCCAGCTCACCACCGGGACAGCCCTTTCACTTC. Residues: CASSPPGQPFHF.

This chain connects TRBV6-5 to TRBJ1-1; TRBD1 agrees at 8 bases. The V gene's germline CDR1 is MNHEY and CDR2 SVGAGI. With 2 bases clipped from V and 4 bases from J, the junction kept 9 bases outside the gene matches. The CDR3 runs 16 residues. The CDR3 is CASSYPAGGRITEAFF. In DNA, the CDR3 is TGTGCCAGCAGTTACCCGGCAGGGGGCCGGATCACTGAAGCTTTCTTT.

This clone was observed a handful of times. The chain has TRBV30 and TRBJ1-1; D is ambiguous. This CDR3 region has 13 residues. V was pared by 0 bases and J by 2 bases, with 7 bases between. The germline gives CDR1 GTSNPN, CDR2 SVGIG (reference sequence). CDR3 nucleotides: TGTGCCTGGAGTGTGATGGCCAACACTGAAGCTTTCTTT. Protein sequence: CAWSVMANTEAFF.

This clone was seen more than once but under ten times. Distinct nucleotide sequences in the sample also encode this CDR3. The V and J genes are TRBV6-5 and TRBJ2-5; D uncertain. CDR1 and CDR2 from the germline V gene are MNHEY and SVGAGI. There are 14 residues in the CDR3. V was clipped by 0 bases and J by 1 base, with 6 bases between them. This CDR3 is CASSYSGSQETQYF. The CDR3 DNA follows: TGTGCCAGCAGTTACTCGGGCAGCCAAGAGACCCAGTACTTC.

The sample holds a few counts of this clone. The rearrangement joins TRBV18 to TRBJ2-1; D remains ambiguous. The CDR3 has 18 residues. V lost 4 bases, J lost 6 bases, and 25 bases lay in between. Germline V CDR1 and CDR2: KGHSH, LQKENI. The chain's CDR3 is CASSQLTGRGRRGNEQFF. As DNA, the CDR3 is TGTGCCAGCTCACAGCTTACCGGCCGTGGCCGACGAGGCAATGAGCAGTTCTTC.

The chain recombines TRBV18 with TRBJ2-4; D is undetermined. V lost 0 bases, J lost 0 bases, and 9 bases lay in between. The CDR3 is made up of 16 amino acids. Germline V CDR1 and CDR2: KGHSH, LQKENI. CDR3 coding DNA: TGTGCCAGCTCACCACCGACACGTGTAGCCAAAAACATTCAGTACTTC. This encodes CASSPPTRVAKNIQYF.

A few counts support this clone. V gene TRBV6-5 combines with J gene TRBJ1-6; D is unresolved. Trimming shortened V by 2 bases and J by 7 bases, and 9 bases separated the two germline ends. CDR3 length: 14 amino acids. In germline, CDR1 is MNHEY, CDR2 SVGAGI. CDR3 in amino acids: CASSYQHRNSPLHF. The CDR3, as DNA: TGTGCCAGCAGTTACCAGCACAGAAATTCACCCCTCCACTTT.

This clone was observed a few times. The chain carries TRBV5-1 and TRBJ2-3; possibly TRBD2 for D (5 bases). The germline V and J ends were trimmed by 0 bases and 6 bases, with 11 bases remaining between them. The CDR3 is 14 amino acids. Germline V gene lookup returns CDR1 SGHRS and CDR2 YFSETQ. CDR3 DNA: TGCGCCAGCAGCTTGGATTCGGCGGGTGATACGCAGTATTTT. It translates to CASSLDSAGDTQYF.

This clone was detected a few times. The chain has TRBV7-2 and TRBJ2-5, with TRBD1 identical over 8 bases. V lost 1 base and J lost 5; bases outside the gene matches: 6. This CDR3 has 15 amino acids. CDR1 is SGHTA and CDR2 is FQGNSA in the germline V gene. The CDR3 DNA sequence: TGTGCCAGCAGCTTAGGTTCAGGGGGCGGTGAGACCCAGTACTTC. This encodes CASSLGSGGGETQYF.

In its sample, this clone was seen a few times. In DNA form, the CDR3 reads TGTGCCAGCTCACCTTCACAGGGTAACGAGCAGTACTTC. It specifies CASSPSQGNEQYF. This chain joins TRBV18 and TRBJ2-7, with a weak D call TRBD1 (6 bases). The V end lost 3 bases, the J end lost 5 bases, and 11 bases lay between the germline ends. The CDR3 length is 13 residues. CDR1 and CDR2 from the germline V gene are KGHSH and LQKENI.

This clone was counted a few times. In DNA form, the CDR3 reads TGCGCCAGCAGCTTGGTAGGGGGAAGACTTGGAAACACCATATATTTT. Encoded protein: CASSLVGGRLGNTIYF. The chain couples TRBV5-1 to TRBJ1-3; D perhaps matches TRBD1 (6 bases). CDR1 is SGHRS, CDR2 YFSETQ, per germline. V was clipped by 0 bases and J by 3 bases, with 13 bases between them. The CDR3 has 16 residues. The whole variable domain, remainder taken from reference TRBV5-1 and TRBJ1-3, is KAGVTQTPRYLIKTRGQQVTLSCSPISGHRSVSWYQQTPGQGLQFLFEYFSETQRNKGNFPGRFSGRQFSNSRSEMNVSTLELGDSALYLCASSLVGGRLGNTIYFGEGSWLTVV.

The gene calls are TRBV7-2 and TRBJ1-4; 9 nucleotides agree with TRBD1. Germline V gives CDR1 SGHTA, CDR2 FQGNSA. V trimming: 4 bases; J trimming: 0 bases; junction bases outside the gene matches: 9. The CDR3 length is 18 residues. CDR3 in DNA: TGTGCCAGCAGCTCCGGGACAGGGATGGGAGCAACTAATGAAAAACTGTTTTTT. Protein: CASSSGTGMGATNEKLFF. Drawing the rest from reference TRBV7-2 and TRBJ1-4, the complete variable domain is GAGVSQSPSNKVTEKGKDVELRCDPISGHTALYWYRQSLGQGLEFLIYFQGNSAPDKSGLPSDRFSAERTGGSVSTLTIQRTQQEDSAVYLCASSSGTGMGATNEKLFFGSGTQLSVL.

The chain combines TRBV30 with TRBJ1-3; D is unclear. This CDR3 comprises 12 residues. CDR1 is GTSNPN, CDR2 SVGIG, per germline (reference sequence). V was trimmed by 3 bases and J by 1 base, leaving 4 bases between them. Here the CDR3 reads CAWSESGNTIYF. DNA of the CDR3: TGTGCCTGGAGCGAGTCTGGAAACACCATATATTTT.

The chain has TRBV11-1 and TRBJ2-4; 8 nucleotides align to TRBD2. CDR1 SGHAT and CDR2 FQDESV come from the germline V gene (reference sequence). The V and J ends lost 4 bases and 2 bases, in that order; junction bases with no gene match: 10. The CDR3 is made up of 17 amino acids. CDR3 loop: CASSSLSGEGTKNIQYF. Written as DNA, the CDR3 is TGTGCCAGCAGCTCCCTTAGCGGGGAAGGAACCAAAAACATTCAGTACTTC.

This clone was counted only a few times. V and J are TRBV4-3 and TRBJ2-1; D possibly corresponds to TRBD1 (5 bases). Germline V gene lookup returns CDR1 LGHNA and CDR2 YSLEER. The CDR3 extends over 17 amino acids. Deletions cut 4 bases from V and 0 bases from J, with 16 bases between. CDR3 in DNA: TGCGCCAGCAGCCTCAAGGGAAGGGGCTTCTCCTACAATGAGCAGTTCTTC. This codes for CASSLKGRGFSYNEQFF.

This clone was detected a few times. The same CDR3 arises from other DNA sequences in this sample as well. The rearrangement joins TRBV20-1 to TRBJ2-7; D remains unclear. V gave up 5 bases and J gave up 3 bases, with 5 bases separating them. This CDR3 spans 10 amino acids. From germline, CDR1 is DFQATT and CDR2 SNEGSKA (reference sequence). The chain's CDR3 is CSAGLYEQYF. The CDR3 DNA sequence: TGCAGTGCTGGCCTCTACGAGCAGTACTTC.

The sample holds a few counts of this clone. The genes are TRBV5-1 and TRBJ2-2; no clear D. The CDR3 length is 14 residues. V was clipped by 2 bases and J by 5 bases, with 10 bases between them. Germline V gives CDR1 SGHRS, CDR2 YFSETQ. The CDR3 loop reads CASSFLQRTGELFF. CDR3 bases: TGCGCCAGCAGCTTCCTCCAGAGGACCGGGGAGCTGTTTTTT.